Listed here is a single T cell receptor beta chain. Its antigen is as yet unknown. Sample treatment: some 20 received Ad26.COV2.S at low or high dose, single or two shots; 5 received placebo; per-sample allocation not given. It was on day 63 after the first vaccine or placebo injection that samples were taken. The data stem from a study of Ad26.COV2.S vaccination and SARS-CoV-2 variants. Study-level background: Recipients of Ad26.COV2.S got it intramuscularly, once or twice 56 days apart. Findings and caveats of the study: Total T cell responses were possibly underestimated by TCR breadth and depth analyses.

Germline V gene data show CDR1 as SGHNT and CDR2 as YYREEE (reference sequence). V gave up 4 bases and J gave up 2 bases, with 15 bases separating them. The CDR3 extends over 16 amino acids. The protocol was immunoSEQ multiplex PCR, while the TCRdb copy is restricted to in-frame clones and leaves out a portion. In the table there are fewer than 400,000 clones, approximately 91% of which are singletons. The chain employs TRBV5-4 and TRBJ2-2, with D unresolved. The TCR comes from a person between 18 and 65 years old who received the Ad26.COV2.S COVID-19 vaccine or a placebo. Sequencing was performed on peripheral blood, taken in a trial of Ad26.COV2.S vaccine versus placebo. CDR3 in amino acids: CASSPLEVSNTGELFF. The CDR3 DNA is TGTGCCAGCAGCCCACTGGAAGTGTCCAACACCGGGGAGCTGTTTTTT.